The subject of this entry is one TCR beta chain. The V and J ends lost 2 bases and 3 bases, in that order; junction bases with no gene match: 6. CDR3 length: 16 residues. Germline-derived CDR1 and CDR2 are MNHEY and SMNVEV (reference sequence). This entry is derived from a study of T cell clones after liver transplantation. TCRdb's table, derived via immunoSEQ multiplex PCR, lists solely in-frame clones and lacks some. The data hold fewer than 50,000 clones, with 85% to 90% observed a single time. The sample in question was CD4+ T cells from blood, obtained 24 months after liver transplant. The V gene is TRBV27, the J gene TRBJ1-1, with 10 bases lining up with TRBD1. This clonotype was obtained from a human patient who received a liver transplant. Some T cells may be graft donor cells. The chain's CDR3 is CASSLLRGQGYTEAFF. The CDR3 nucleotides read TGTGCCAGCAGTTTACTGAGGGGACAGGGGTACACTGAAGCTTTCTTT.